The rows below give T cell receptor beta chains drawn from one sample of a study of identical twins. TCRdb called the 5' RACE reads again in MiXCR, with one record for every CDR3 protein. The sample shows around 490,000 distinct CDR3 sequences, approximately 20% of them seen only once. These data are also associated with another study on yellow fever vaccine responses in identical twins.

Specimen: CD4+ T cells sorted from blood. These receptors originate from a woman aged 18-29 years in good health. CDR3s leave out the opening cysteine and the closing phenylalanine or tryptophan. Fields, in order: V gene, J gene, CDR3 protein.

TRBV20-1	TRBJ1-1	SARDSGNTEAF
TRBV7-9	TRBJ2-2	ASSLGGGSTGELF
TRBV14	TRBJ1-1	ASSQDLRGTEAF
TRBV2	TRBJ2-5	ASRSRDPSLETQY
TRBV12-3/TRBV12-4	TRBJ2-2	ASSFRRPNTGELF
TRBV14	TRBJ2-3	ASSPLGWYITDTQY
TRBV28	TRBJ2-5	ASSRTGVETQY
TRBV2	TRBJ2-1	ASSDFVGSGEQF
TRBV25-1	TRBJ1-5	ATGTGAQPQH
TRBV20-1	TRBJ2-1	SAQKASGGLYNEQF
TRBV20-1	TRBJ2-5	SAMGAGGETQY
TRBV27	TRBJ2-1	ASSLRDSNEQF
TRBV20-1	TRBJ2-5	SARTPYQETQY
TRBV29-1	TRBJ2-3	SASRDRAPDTQY
TRBV3-1	TRBJ2-1	ASSQGEGALGYNEQF
TRBV25-1	TRBJ1-6	ASRDENSPLH
TRBV7-3	TRBJ2-7	ASSLVGGNSYEQY
TRBV20-1	TRBJ2-1	SARTLAVSSYNEQF
TRBV15	TRBJ2-1	ATSREVVGLDNEQF
TRBV5-6	TRBJ2-7	ASSMSGRIWQQY
TRBV4-1	TRBJ1-1	ASSQESAMNTEAF
TRBV20-1	TRBJ2-3	SARVLPDTQY
TRBV12-3/TRBV12-4	TRBJ1-1	ASSLWQAEAF
TRBV27	TRBJ1-2	ASSATRQGSNYGYT
TRBV11-1	TRBJ2-3	ASSSASLTDTQY
TRBV7-9	TRBJ2-5	ASSPRTGLETQY
TRBV28	TRBJ1-1	ARGGPGTEAF
TRBV11-2	TRBJ2-5	ASSPIRAGRVGTQY